This T cell receptor beta chain appears in the sequencing data of a study of breast tumors, draining lymph nodes, adjacent tissues. The CDR3 has 15 residues. Germline CDR1 and CDR2: DFQATT and SNEGSKA (reference sequence). V lost 0 bases to trimming and J lost 8 bases; unmatched junction nucleotides: 8. TCRdb redid the calling of the multiplex PCR reads with MiXCR, one entry per CDR3 protein. The sample has around 170,000 distinct CDR3 sequences; approximately 30% are singletons. Axillary draining lymph nodes of breast cancer patients supplied the node samples. There are many counts of this clonotype. Its antigen is not identified. Study-level results: Most tumor T cells seemingly derive from lymph node, then expand in tumor. The lymph node origin of tumor T cells was framed as consistent with a hypothesis, not demonstrated.

Source material: axillary lymph node tissue. The origin of this receptor is a female donor with breast cancer. Some clones in this sample may be carry-over from other donors' samples. The chain links TRBV20-1 to TRBJ1-2; 11 bases align to TRBD1. CDR3 residues: CSAREIIGTGGGYTF. In nucleotides, the CDR3 is TGCAGTGCTAGAGAAATAATAGGGACAGGGGGAGGCTACACCTTC.